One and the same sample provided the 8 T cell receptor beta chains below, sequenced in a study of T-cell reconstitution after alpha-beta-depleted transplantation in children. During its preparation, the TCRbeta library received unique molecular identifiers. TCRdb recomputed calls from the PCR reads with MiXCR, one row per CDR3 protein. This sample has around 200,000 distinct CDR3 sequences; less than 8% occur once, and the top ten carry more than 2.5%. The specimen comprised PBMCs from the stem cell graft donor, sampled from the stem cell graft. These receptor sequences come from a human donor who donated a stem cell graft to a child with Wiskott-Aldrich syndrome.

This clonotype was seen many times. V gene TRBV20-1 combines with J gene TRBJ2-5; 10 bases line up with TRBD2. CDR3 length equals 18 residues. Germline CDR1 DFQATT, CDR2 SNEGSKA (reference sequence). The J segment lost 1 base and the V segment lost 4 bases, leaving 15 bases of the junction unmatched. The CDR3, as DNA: TGCAGTGCTATGGCTAGCGGGAGAAAGGTTAAGGTCCAAGAGACCCAGTACTTC. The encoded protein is CSAMASGRKVKVQETQYF.

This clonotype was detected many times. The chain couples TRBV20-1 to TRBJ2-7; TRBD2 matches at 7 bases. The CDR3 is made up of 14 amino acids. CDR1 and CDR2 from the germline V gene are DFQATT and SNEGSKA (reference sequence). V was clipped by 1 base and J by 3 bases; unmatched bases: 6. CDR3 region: CSARGSASGYEQYF. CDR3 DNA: TGCAGTGCTAGAGGTTCGGCTAGCGGCTACGAGCAGTACTTC.

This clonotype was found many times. The CDR3 sequence: CASSGTGVNIQYF. The CDR3 DNA follows: TGTGCCAGCAGCGGGACAGGGGTAAACATTCAGTACTTC. The chain is built from TRBV6-6 and TRBJ2-4; 10 nucleotides match TRBD1. Trimming took 6 bases from V and 6 from J; bases not matched to a gene: 2. In germline, CDR1 is MNHNY, CDR2 SVGAGI (reference sequence). This CDR3 has 13 amino acids.

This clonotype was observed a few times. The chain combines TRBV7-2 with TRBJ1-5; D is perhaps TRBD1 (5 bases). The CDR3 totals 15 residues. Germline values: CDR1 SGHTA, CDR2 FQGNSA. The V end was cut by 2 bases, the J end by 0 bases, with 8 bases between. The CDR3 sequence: CASSLSGYSNQPQHF. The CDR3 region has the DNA TGTGCCAGCAGCTTATCAGGGTATAGCAATCAGCCCCAGCATTTT.

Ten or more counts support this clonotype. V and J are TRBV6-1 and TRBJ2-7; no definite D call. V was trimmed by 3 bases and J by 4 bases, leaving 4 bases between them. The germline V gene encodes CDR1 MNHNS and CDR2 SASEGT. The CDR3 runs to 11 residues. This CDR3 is CASSELYEQYF. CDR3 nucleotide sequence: TGTGCCAGCAGTGAGTTATACGAGCAGTACTTC.

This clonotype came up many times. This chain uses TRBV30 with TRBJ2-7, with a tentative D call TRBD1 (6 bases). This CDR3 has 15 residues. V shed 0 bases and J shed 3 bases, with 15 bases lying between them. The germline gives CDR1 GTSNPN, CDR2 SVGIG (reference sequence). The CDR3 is CAWSVGQGPGYEQYF. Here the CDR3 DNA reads TGTGCCTGGAGTGTAGGCCAGGGGCCAGGCTACGAGCAGTACTTC.

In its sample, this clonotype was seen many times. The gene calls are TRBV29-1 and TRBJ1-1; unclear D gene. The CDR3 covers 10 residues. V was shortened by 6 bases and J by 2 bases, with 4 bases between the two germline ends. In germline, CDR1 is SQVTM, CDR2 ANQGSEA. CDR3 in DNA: TGCAGCGTAGCTAACACTGAAGCTTTCTTT. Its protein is CSVANTEAFF.

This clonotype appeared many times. The CDR3 region has the DNA TGCGCCAGCAGCCAAGATTTGGGGACAGGGGAAGGCTACACCTTC. Protein product: CASSQDLGTGEGYTF. The rearrangement uses TRBV4-1 and TRBJ1-2, with 10 bases matching TRBD1. Losses at the gene ends were 0 bases for V and 8 bases for J; bases not matched to a gene: 6. The CDR3 contains 15 residues. CDR1 is MGHRA, CDR2 YSYEKL, per germline.